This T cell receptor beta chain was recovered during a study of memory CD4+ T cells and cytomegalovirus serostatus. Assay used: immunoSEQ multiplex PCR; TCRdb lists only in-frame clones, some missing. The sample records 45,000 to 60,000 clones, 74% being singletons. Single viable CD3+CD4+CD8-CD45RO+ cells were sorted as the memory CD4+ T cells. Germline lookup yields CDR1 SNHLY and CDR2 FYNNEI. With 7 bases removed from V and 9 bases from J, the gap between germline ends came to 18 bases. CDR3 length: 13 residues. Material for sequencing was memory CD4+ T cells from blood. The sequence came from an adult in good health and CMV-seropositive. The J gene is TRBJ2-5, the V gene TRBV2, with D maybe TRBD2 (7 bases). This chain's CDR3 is CASTGLAGGPQYF. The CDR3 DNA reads TGTGCCAGCACAGGACTGGCCGGGGGGCCCCAGTACTTC. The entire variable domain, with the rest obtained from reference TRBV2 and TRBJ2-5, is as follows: EPEVTQTPSHQVTQMGQEVILRCVPISNHLYFYWYRQILGQKVEFLVSFYNNEISEKSEIFDDQFSVERPDGSNFTLKIRSTKLEDSAMYFCASTGLAGGPQYFGPGTRLLVL.